What follows are 13 T cell receptor beta chains derived from one specimen sequenced in a study of PD-L1 blockade in urothelial cancer. Data came from immunoSEQ multiplex PCR; TCRdb stores just in-frame clones and leaves some out. Of 70,000 to 75,000 clones listed, approximately 81% were seen once; the top ten hold less than 5.5%. The sequences come from PBMCs, collected around atezolizumab (anti-PD-L1) treatment. Source of these receptors: a man in his 70s with urothelial cancer.

The chain recombines TRBV7-9 with TRBJ2-3; 7 bases agree with TRBD2. This CDR3 region has 15 residues. Trimming cost V 3 bases and J 0 bases; bases outside gene matches: 3. CDR1 and CDR2 from the germline V gene are SEHNR and FQNEAQ (reference sequence). The CDR3 protein is CASSFSGLSTDTQYF. CDR3 bases: TGTGCCAGCAGCTTTAGCGGGCTGAGCACAGATACGCAGTATTTT.

J is TRBJ2-3 and V is TRBV5-1, with TRBD2 matching over 9 bases. J gave up 2 bases and V 1 base, and 5 bases lay outside the gene matches. CDR1 and CDR2 (germline): SGHRS, YFSETQ. The CDR3 has 16 residues. CDR3 coding DNA: TGCGCCAGCAGCTTGCGACTAGCGGCCTCCACAGATACGCAGTATTTT. Its translation is CASSLRLAASTDTQYF. Supplemented by reference TRBV5-1 and TRBJ2-3, the full variable domain reads KAGVTQTPRYLIKTRGQQVTLSCSPISGHRSVSWYQQTPGQGLQFLFEYFSETQRNKGNFPGRFSGRQFSNSRSEMNVSTLELGDSALYLCASSLRLAASTDTQYFGPGTRLTVL.

This chain uses TRBV19 with TRBJ2-2; D is uncertain. CDR1 is LNHDA and CDR2 is SQIVND in the germline V gene (reference sequence). The CDR3 covers 14 residues. V lost 6 bases and J lost 0, with 8 bases in between. CDR3 sequence (DNA): TGTGCCAGTAGGGCCATTACGAACACCGGGGAGCTGTTTTTT. Translated: CASRAITNTGELFF.

The chain employs TRBV18 and TRBJ2-2; 11 positions match TRBD1. The CDR3 loop spans 16 amino acids. Per germline, CDR1 KGHSH and CDR2 LQKENI. Germline trimming cut 6 bases from V and 3 bases from J; bases unmatched to any gene: 6. In DNA form, the CDR3 reads TGTGCCAGCTCGAATCCGGGACAGGGGGACACCGGGGAGCTGTTTTTT. This translates into CASSNPGQGDTGELFF.

The genes are TRBV21-1 and TRBJ2-2; TRBD2, the table's D call, lacks a check against the DNA. TRBV21-1 is deemed a pseudogene. The CDR3 spans 17 residues. The CDR3 reads CASSKEAGGPNTGELFF. Written as DNA, the CDR3 is TGTGCCAGCAGCAAAGAGGCGGGAGGTCCTAACACCGGGGAGCTGTTTTTT.

The gene calls are TRBV28 and TRBJ1-5, with 7 bases that match TRBD1. V was pared by 6 bases and J by 2 bases, with 16 bases of the junction left unmatched. From germline, CDR1 is MDHEN and CDR2 SYDVKM. The CDR3 totals 18 residues. The CDR3 loop reads CASRSTKTGRDGNQPQHF. The CDR3 DNA is TGTGCCAGCAGATCCACCAAGACAGGGCGTGATGGCAATCAGCCCCAGCATTTT. Combining the CDR3 with reference TRBV28 and TRBJ1-5 gives the whole variable domain DVKVTQSSRYLVKRTGEKVFLECVQDMDHENMFWYRQDPGLGLRLIYFSYDVKMKEKGDIPEGYSVSREKKERFSLILESASTNQTSMYLCASRSTKTGRDGNQPQHFGDGTRLSIL.

This sequence joins TRBV29-1 and TRBJ2-5, with TRBD2 identical over 10 bases. In germline, CDR1 is SQVTM, CDR2 ANQGSEA. Trimming removed 7 bases from V and 2 bases from J; junction bases left unmatched: 10. The CDR3 sequence is 15 residues long. CDR3: CSATSSGSGQETQYF. The CDR3, as DNA: TGCAGCGCCACCTCTAGCGGGAGTGGGCAAGAGACCCAGTACTTC.

The V gene is TRBV6-1, the J gene TRBJ1-5, with D unresolved. With 8 bases removed from V and 3 bases from J, the gap between germline ends came to 11 bases. Germline V CDR1 and CDR2: MNHNS, SASEGT. This CDR3 spans 13 amino acids. The CDR3 DNA sequence: TGTGCCAGCGAAGAAGGACTCAATCAGCCCCAGCATTTT. Its protein product is CASEEGLNQPQHF.

This clone was detected only once. The rearrangement uses TRBV6-5 and TRBJ2-7, with 7 positions matching TRBD1. V dropped 7 bases and J dropped 3; count of bases not matched to a gene: 6. This CDR3 is 13 amino acids long. The V gene's germline CDR1 is MNHEY and CDR2 SVGAGI. CDR3 sequence reads: CASKRQGNYEQYF. In DNA, the CDR3 is TGTGCCAGCAAGAGACAGGGAAACTACGAGCAGTACTTC.

The gene calls are TRBV5-4 and TRBJ2-5; TRBD2 agrees at 11 bases. V lost 0 bases, J lost 5 bases, and 6 bases stayed unmatched. There are 16 residues in the CDR3. The germline gives CDR1 SGHNT, CDR2 YYREEE (reference sequence). The CDR3 coding sequence is TGTGCCAGCAGCTTGGTCCTAGCGGGAGGTACCGAGACCCAGTACTTC. Translation gives CASSLVLAGGTETQYF. Variable domain in full (rest from reference TRBV5-4 and TRBJ2-5): ETGVTQSPTHLIKTRGQQVTLRCSSQSGHNTVSWYQQALGQGPQFIFQYYREEENGRGNFPPRFSGLQFPNYSSELNVNALELDDSALYLCASSLVLAGGTETQYFGPGTRLLVL.

The rearrangement uses TRBV6-5 and TRBJ2-7; possible D gene TRBD2, 5 bases. V gave up 4 bases and J gave up 2 bases, with 15 bases separating them. Germline CDR1 is MNHEY and CDR2 is SVGAGI. The CDR3 contains 15 residues. CDR3 loop: CASSSYGILTYEQYF. The CDR3 region has the DNA TGTGCCAGCAGTTCCTACGGGATTTTGACCTACGAGCAGTACTTC.

This rearrangement joins TRBV7-9 to TRBJ2-7, with a tentative D call TRBD1 (6 bases). Trimming removed 5 bases from V and 4 bases from J, with 18 bases in between. The CDR3 is 15 residues long. Per germline, CDR1 SEHNR and CDR2 FQNEAQ (reference sequence). The CDR3 is CASSDRQEPRYEQYF. The CDR3 DNA reads TGTGCCAGCAGCGACCGACAGGAGCCAAGGTACGAGCAGTACTTC.

The rearrangement links TRBV30 to TRBJ2-4; D might be TRBD1 (5 bases). Germline V lookup: CDR1 GTSNPN, CDR2 SVGIG (reference sequence). The CDR3 is 14 residues long. V gave up 3 bases and J gave up 0 bases, with 9 bases separating them. The CDR3 spells CAWSRVRAKNIQYF. CDR3 nucleotides: TGTGCCTGGAGCAGGGTGAGAGCCAAAAACATTCAGTACTTC.